The 3 T cell receptor beta chains below were found in one sample sequenced in a study of OX40 agonist ivuxolimab in advanced cancers. Assay: immunoSEQ multiplex PCR; the TCRdb copy retains only in-frame clones and omits some. Of about 63,000 clones detected, approximately 92% appear once; the ten largest clones hold 11%. This material consisted of CD4+ or CD8+ T cells sorted from blood, taken in a trial of the OX40 agonist ivuxolimab. The receptors stem from an adult with an advanced solid tumor such as melanoma, head and neck, liver or kidney cancer.

The chain joins TRBV6-4 to TRBJ2-2; weak D call: TRBD1 (6 bases). The CDR3 is 14 amino acids. Between the trimmed V and J ends, which lost 6 bases and 3 bases, there was a span of 11 bases. Germline values: CDR1 MRHNA, CDR2 SNTAGT. The CDR3 DNA reads TGTGCCAGCAGCCGGGACACCTACACCGGGGAGCTGTTTTTT. Translation gives CASSRDTYTGELFF.

V gene TRBV2 combines with J gene TRBJ2-3; no definite D call. With 5 bases removed from V and 0 bases from J, the gap between germline ends came to 9 bases. The CDR3 runs to 14 residues. Germline V gene sequence: CDR1 SNHLY, CDR2 FYNNEI. The CDR3 protein is CASSSTSSTDTQYF. CDR3 DNA sequence: TGTGCCAGCAGTAGCACCTCTAGCACAGATACGCAGTATTTT.

The chain joins TRBV11-2 to TRBJ2-7; no clear D gene. With 10 bases removed from V and 4 bases from J, the gap between germline ends came to 26 bases. Germline CDR1 SGHAT, CDR2 FQNNGV. This CDR3 has 16 amino acids. The CDR3 bases are TGTGCCACCATGAACTGGTCCCCAGGCTCCGGATACGAGCAGTACTTC. This codes for CATMNWSPGSGYEQYF.